The next 16 T cell receptor beta chains were all read from a single sample in a study of neurological immune-mediated disorders. Indicated time point: longitudinal time-point 1 (baseline). TCRdb redid the calling of the 5' RACE reads with MiXCR, one entry per CDR3 protein. This table holds tens of thousands of distinct CDR3 sequences, more than 8.5% found once. The sequenced material came from PBMCs. Every receptor here comes from a man in his thirties or forties in good health.

This clonotype has a handful of counts. The gene calls are TRBV29-1 and TRBJ2-2; TRBD1 is a possible D gene (5 bases). V was cut by 0 bases and J by 6 bases, with 8 bases left in between. Per the germline V gene, CDR1 is SQVTM and CDR2 is ANQGSEA. The CDR3 runs to 13 residues. CDR3 nucleotides: TGCAGCGTTGAAGATCGGACACCCGGGGAGCTGTTTTTT. This gives the protein CSVEDRTPGELFF.

This clonotype was seen repeatedly, ten times or more. This chain connects TRBV5-1 to TRBJ2-7; D gene ambiguous. The length of the CDR3 is 13 residues. Trimming removed 5 bases at V and 3 bases at J, with 12 bases between. Germline V lookup: CDR1 SGHRS, CDR2 YFSETQ. CDR3 sequence (DNA): TGCGCCAGCAGTTTCGACGGAATCTACGAGCAGTACTTC. This encodes CASSFDGIYEQYF.

Ten or more counts support this clonotype. J is TRBJ1-2 and V is TRBV29-1; D gene ambiguous. V lost 8 bases, J lost 4 bases, and 17 bases lay in between. CDR1 is SQVTM and CDR2 is ANQGSEA in the germline V gene. The CDR3 sequence is 13 residues long. Here the CDR3 reads CSTQWTGGYGYTF. Written as DNA, the CDR3 is TGCAGCACCCAGTGGACGGGTGGCTATGGCTACACCTTC.

This clonotype was seen repeatedly, ten times or more. The CDR3 coding sequence is TGCGCCAGCAGCTTGGGTTACAGGCCTAACACCGGGGAGCTGTTTTTT. It translates to CASSLGYRPNTGELFF. The rearrangement joins TRBV5-1 to TRBJ2-2; D is perhaps TRBD1 (5 bases). V lost 0 bases and J lost 2, with 11 bases in between. Germline values: CDR1 SGHRS, CDR2 YFSETQ. The CDR3 is made up of 16 amino acids.

This clonotype was found many times. The rearrangement uses TRBV30 and TRBJ1-2; no clear D gene. Between the trimmed V and J ends, which lost 0 bases and 5 bases, there was a span of 10 bases. The germline gives CDR1 GTSNPN, CDR2 SVGIG (reference sequence). The CDR3 extends over 13 amino acids. The CDR3 reads CAWSVVWPYGYTF. The CDR3 region has the DNA TGTGCCTGGAGTGTAGTTTGGCCTTATGGCTACACCTTC.

This clonotype was found many times. This chain connects TRBV20-1 to TRBJ2-7, with D hard to call. Between the trimmed V and J ends, which lost 3 bases and 2 bases, there was a span of 8 bases. Germline V gives CDR1 DFQATT, CDR2 SNEGSKA (reference sequence). CDR3 size: 12 residues. CDR3 amino acids: CSASVTAYEQYF. The CDR3 coding sequence is TGCAGTGCTAGTGTCACAGCCTACGAGCAGTACTTC.

Points on this clonotype: The CDR3 ends on some other residue instead of the conserved phenylalanine or tryptophan, so this is likely a read error. It is unclear where the CDR3 begins or ends on the DNA, so no DNA is shown, and the CDR3 is as TCRdb lists it. V gene TRBV14 combines with J gene TRBJ2-1; the DNA was not compared with TRBD1, the D call given in the table. The CDR3 length equals 14 residues, ends included. Germline V gene data show CDR1 as SGHDN and CDR2 as FVKESK. The CDR3 here is CASSLGQATNEQFL.

This clonotype was seen only a few times. The genes are TRBV25-1 and TRBJ2-7, with D unclear. The germline V gene has CDR1 MGHDK and CDR2 SYGVNS. This CDR3 has 16 residues. V lost 4 bases to trimming and J lost 2 bases, with 18 bases between them. The DNA of the CDR3 is TGTGCCAGCAGTGGAAACCGCGGCCAGGTGACCTACGAGCAGTACTTC. It translates to CASSGNRGQVTYEQYF.

This clonotype was counted ten times or more. The chain has TRBV5-1 and TRBJ2-7, with no clear D. Germline CDR1 SGHRS, CDR2 YFSETQ. The CDR3 length is 14 residues. Deletions cut 1 base from V and 0 bases from J, with 8 bases between. In nucleotides, the CDR3 is TGCGCCAGCAGCTTGCAAATTAGCTCCTACGAGCAGTACTTC. Translating it yields CASSLQISSYEQYF.

The V call is TRBV9, the J call TRBJ1-1; 8 bases map to TRBD1. Losses at the gene ends were 4 bases for V and 0 bases for J; bases not matched to a gene: 5. Germline V lookup: CDR1 SGDLS, CDR2 YYNGEE. This CDR3 region has 15 residues. CDR3 bases: TGTGCCAGCAGCTTTCTGACAGGGGTGAACACTGAAGCTTTCTTT. Protein sequence: CASSFLTGVNTEAFF.

This clonotype was recorded at least ten times. The CDR3 DNA reads as TGCAGTGCTAGAGGTTTAGGGACAGGCCAAGGCGAGCAGTACTTC. Residues: CSARGLGTGQGEQYF. This chain uses TRBV20-1 with TRBJ2-7; 8 bases align to TRBD1. The CDR3 spans 15 residues. Trimming took 1 base from V and 6 from J; bases not matched to a gene: 11. CDR1 DFQATT and CDR2 SNEGSKA come from the germline V gene (reference sequence).

This clonotype was seen ten or more times. The V call is TRBV12-3 or TRBV12-4, the J call TRBJ2-3; 8 bases agree with TRBD1. The CDR3 contains 15 residues. V dropped 4 bases and J dropped 6; count of bases not matched to a gene: 9. CDR3: CASSWPGGRADTQYF. CDR3 coding DNA: TGTGCCAGCAGTTGGCCAGGGGGCCGGGCTGATACGCAGTATTTT.

This clonotype has just a few counts. The CDR3 DNA is TGTGCCAGCAGCTTTCAGCGGGACTCCTACAATGAGCAGTTCTTC. Translation: CASSFQRDSYNEQFF. The chain couples TRBV11-2 to TRBJ2-1, with 7 bases lining up with TRBD2. The V gene end was trimmed by 3 bases and the J gene end by 0 bases; junction bases not matched to a gene: 2. Per germline, CDR1 SGHAT and CDR2 FQNNGV. CDR3 length: 15 amino acids. The full variable domain, rest sourced from reference TRBV11-2 and TRBJ2-1, is EAGVAQSPRYKIIEKRQSVAFWCNPISGHATLYWYQQILGQGPKLLIQFQNNGVVDDSQLPKDRFSAERLKGVDSTLKIQPAKLEDSAVYLCASSFQRDSYNEQFFGPGTRLTVL.

This clonotype came up many times. The chain carries TRBV5-1 and TRBJ2-7, with 7 positions matching TRBD1. This CDR3 spans 16 amino acids. V shed 4 bases, J shed 7 bases, and the junction held 17 bases outside the gene matches. Germline loops: CDR1 SGHRS, CDR2 YFSETQ. This CDR3 is CASSQGGSNDLGEQYF. The CDR3 coding sequence is TGCGCCAGCAGCCAAGGGGGCTCAAACGACCTAGGTGAGCAGTACTTC.

This clonotype occurred many times. The chain carries TRBV20-1 and TRBJ1-4; maybe TRBD1 (5 bases). Trimming left V 5 bases short and J 2 bases short, with 9 bases between. The germline gives CDR1 DFQATT, CDR2 SNEGSKA (reference sequence). This CDR3 spans 13 amino acids. The CDR3 region has the DNA TGCAGTGCTCGAGGGGTGACTAATGAAAAACTGTTTTTT. It is translated as CSARGVTNEKLFF.

This clonotype has at least ten counts. The chain couples TRBV9 to TRBJ1-1; no clear D gene. Germline values: CDR1 SGDLS, CDR2 YYNGEE. CDR3 length: 14 residues. Trimming removed 5 bases at V and 1 base at J, with 12 bases between. CDR3 bases: TGTGCCAGCAGTGGGCGGGTCGGGAACACTGAAGCTTTCTTT. Its protein product is CASSGRVGNTEAFF.